A single sample gave rise to the 17 T cell receptor beta chains below, sequenced in a study of breast tumors, draining lymph nodes, adjacent tissues (dated by TCRdb to the mid-2010s). The method was multiplex PCR. Reads for this sample came from an Illumina HiSeq 2000. The public reads were reanalyzed by TCRdb: fastp trimming at Q25, MiXCR alignment, in-frame beta chains only. Rows merge per CDR3 protein into single entries with the most common DNA and genes. This sample holds 120,000 to 150,000 distinct CDR3 sequences; over 25% were observed only once. The top ten constitute about 2.5% of the sample. The axillary draining lymph nodes of breast cancer patients were the source of the lymph node samples. Source material: axillary lymph node tissue. These receptors all come from a female donor with breast cancer. Some clones in this sample may be carry-over from other donors' samples.

At least ten counts were recorded for this clonotype. This rearrangement joins TRBV7-9 to TRBJ1-2; 9 nucleotides line up with TRBD1. CDR1 SEHNR and CDR2 FQNEAQ come from the germline V gene (reference sequence). The V and J ends lost 5 bases and 6 bases, in that order; junction bases with no gene match: 10. This CDR3 region has 15 residues. CDR3 DNA sequence: TGTGCCAGCAGCCTTGCTTGGACAGGGGAAAATGGCTACACCTTC. It codes for CASSLAWTGENGYTF.

This clonotype was counted a few times. One end of the junction is discordant with germline, which a read error may explain. The genes are TRBV6-4 and TRBJ1-2; no definite D call. The CDR3 totals 8 residues. Germline CDR1 MRHNA, CDR2 SNTAGT. The CDR3 spells CASSDRTF. Written as DNA, the CDR3 is TGTGCCAGCAGTGACCGGACCTTT.

There are a few counts of this clonotype. This chain connects TRBV6-1 to TRBJ2-5; 8 bases are a match to TRBD2. In germline, CDR1 is MNHNS, CDR2 SASEGT. CDR3 length: 13 residues. V shed 10 bases and J 5 bases; nucleotides not matched to a gene: 9. CDR3 protein: CATFGGGAETQYF. The CDR3 DNA reads as TGTGCCACCTTCGGGGGGGGCGCGGAGACCCAGTACTTC.

This clonotype was picked up many times. The chain joins TRBV30 to TRBJ1-5; D gene ambiguous. Per germline, CDR1 GTSNPN and CDR2 SVGIG (reference sequence). Trimming stripped 1 base from V and 3 bases from J, with 7 bases between. The CDR3 runs to 13 residues. CDR3 sequence (DNA): TGTGCCTGGAGTGGGGGAGACAATCAGCCCCAGCATTTT. This codes for CAWSGGDNQPQHF.

Many counts were recorded for this clonotype. CDR3 nucleotides: TGTGCCAGCAGCGTAACCTCGAGAGGCTACACCTTC. It codes for CASSVTSRGYTF. This chain joins TRBV9 and TRBJ1-2; D not certain. V was trimmed by 1 base and J by 8 bases, leaving 9 bases between them. Germline CDR1 reads SGDLS; CDR2 reads YYNGEE. CDR3 length: 12 residues.

In this sample, this clonotype turned up many times. The genes are TRBV10-3 and TRBJ1-6; unclear D gene. The V end was cut by 4 bases, the J end by 7 bases, with 5 bases between. The CDR3 totals 12 residues. Germline-derived CDR1 and CDR2 are ENHRY and SYGVKD. CDR3 bases: TGTGCCATCAGTGTAGAAAATTCACCCCTCCACTTT. Protein product: CAISVENSPLHF.

Notes on this clonotype: An end of the junction differs from the germline gene, which may be a read error. The rearrangement joins TRBV6-5 to TRBJ2-7; tentative D call: TRBD2 (6 bases). CDR1 and CDR2 from the germline V gene are MNHEY and SVGAGI. This CDR3 is 14 amino acids long. CDR3 sequence: CVSSHFTGDYEQYF. In DNA form, the CDR3 reads TGTGTCAGCAGTCACTTTACGGGGGACTACGAGCAGTACTTC.

This clonotype came up many times. This chain connects TRBV7-2 to TRBJ1-6, with D unclear. Deletions cut 4 bases from V and 13 bases from J, with 17 bases between. Germline V lookup: CDR1 SGHTA, CDR2 FQGNSA. This CDR3 is built from 14 residues. CDR3 nucleotide sequence: TGTGCCAGCAGCTCACAAGGCGGAGGTTCGCCCCTCCACTTT. This codes for CASSSQGGGSPLHF.

As concerns this clonotype: The junction differs from germline at one of its ends, possibly a read error. The DNA of the CDR3 is TGTGCCAGCAGCCCGGGGACTAGCGAGGTGGAGCTGTTCTTC. Protein product: CASSPGTSEVELFF. V gene TRBV7-3 combines with J gene TRBJ2-1, with 10 bases aligning to TRBD2. The germline CDR1 and CDR2 sequences are SGHTA and FQGTGA. This CDR3 spans 14 amino acids. Filled out from reference TRBV7-3 and TRBJ2-1, the complete variable domain reads GAGVSQTPSNKVTEKGKYVELRCDPISGHTALYWYRQSLGQGPEFLIYFQGTGAADDSGLPNDRFFAVRPEGSVSTLKIQRTERGDSAVYLCASSPGTSEVELFFGPGTRLTVL.

As concerns this clonotype: Germline is not matched at one junction end, which may reflect a read error. V usage is TRBV7-9 and J usage is TRBJ2-2, with D possibly being TRBD1 or TRBD2 (5 bases each). Per the germline V gene, CDR1 is SEHNR and CDR2 is FQNEAQ (reference sequence). The length of the CDR3 is 14 residues. The CDR3 bases are TGTGCCAGCAGCCCGAGGACCCTTCTCGGGGCGCTGGTTTTT. It is translated as CASSPRTLLGALVF. Full variable domain (missing parts from reference TRBV7-9 and TRBJ2-2): DTGVSQNPRHKITKRGQNVTFRCDPISEHNRLYWYRQTLGQGPEFLTYFQNEAQLEKSRLLSDRFSAERPKGSFSTLEIQRTEQGDSAMYLCASSPRTLLGALVFGEGSRLTVL.

About this clonotype itself: This may arise from a read error, as a much more abundant clone is one base away. J is TRBJ1-2 and V is TRBV20-1, with D possibly TRBD1 on 6 matching bases. Germline assignment: CDR1 DFQATT and CDR2 SNEGSKA (reference sequence). The CDR3 is 12 amino acids. The CDR3 spells CGPRTENYGSTF. The CDR3 coding sequence is TGCGGGCCCCGGACAGAAAACTATGGCTCCACCTTC.

This clonotype was recorded a few times. This chain joins TRBV14 and TRBJ1-1; perhaps TRBD1 as D (6 bases). Germline lookup yields CDR1 SGHDN and CDR2 FVKESK. The V gene lost 4 bases and the J gene lost 4 bases, with 22 bases spanning the gap. The CDR3 spans 17 residues. In nucleotides, the CDR3 is TGTGCCAGCAGCCTACGGACCCCCGGAGGAGGGGGCACTGAAGCTTTCTTT. Translating it yields CASSLRTPGGGGTEAFF.

This clonotype was counted many times. This chain links TRBV5-1 with TRBJ2-2, with 8 bases aligning to TRBD1. This CDR3 region has 15 residues. The V segment lost 2 bases and the J segment 2 bases; nucleotides outside the gene matches: 2. Germline CDR1 and CDR2: SGHRS and YFSETQ. CDR3 sequence (DNA): TGCGCCAGCAGCTTTCAGGGGGCAAACACCGGGGAGCTGTTTTTT. It is translated as CASSFQGANTGELFF.

This sequence joins TRBV12-3 or TRBV12-4 and TRBJ2-2, with 8 bases matching TRBD1. V lost 6 bases and J lost 6; bases outside the gene matches: 6. CDR3 length: 14 residues. For the CDR3, the DNA is TGTGCCAGCAGCCAGGACAGGGTGGCCGGGGAGCTGTTTTTT. This sequence encodes CASSQDRVAGELFF.

This clonotype showed up many times. The chain couples TRBV28 to TRBJ1-5; D uncertain. Germline V gene lookup returns CDR1 MDHEN and CDR2 SYDVKM. This CDR3 has 13 amino acids. Trimming cost V 3 bases and J 8 bases, with 11 bases left between them. The chain's CDR3 is CASSFVGTEPQHF. The CDR3 region has the DNA TGTGCCAGCAGTTTTGTGGGTACGGAGCCCCAGCATTTT.

This clonotype turned up a few times. A much larger clone sits a single nucleotide away, making a read error possible. This sequence joins TRBV12-3 or TRBV12-4 and TRBJ2-1; unclear D gene. The CDR3 has 14 amino acids. The CDR3 sequence: CAGSFIARYNEQFF. The CDR3 DNA is TGTGCCGGCAGTTTTATCGCCCGTTACAATGAGCAGTTCTTC.

This clonotype was observed many times. The rearrangement joins TRBV30 to TRBJ2-6; no clear D. The V end was cut by 3 bases, the J end by 1 base, with 7 bases between. The CDR3 covers 14 residues. CDR1 and CDR2 (germline): GTSNPN, SVGIG (reference sequence). CDR3 region: CAWRRESGANVLTF. DNA for the CDR3: TGTGCCTGGAGAAGAGAGTCTGGGGCCAACGTCCTGACTTTC.